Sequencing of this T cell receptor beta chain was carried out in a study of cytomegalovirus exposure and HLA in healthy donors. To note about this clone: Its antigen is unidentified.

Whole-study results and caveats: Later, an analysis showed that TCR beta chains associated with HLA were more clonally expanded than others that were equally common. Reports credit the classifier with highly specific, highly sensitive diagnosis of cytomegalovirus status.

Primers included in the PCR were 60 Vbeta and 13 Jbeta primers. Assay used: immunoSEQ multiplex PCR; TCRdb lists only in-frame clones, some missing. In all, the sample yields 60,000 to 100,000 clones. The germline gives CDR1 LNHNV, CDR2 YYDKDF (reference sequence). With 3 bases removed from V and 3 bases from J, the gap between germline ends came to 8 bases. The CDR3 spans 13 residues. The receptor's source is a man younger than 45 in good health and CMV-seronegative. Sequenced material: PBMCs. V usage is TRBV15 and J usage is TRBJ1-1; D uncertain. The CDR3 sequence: CATSSDRDTEAFF. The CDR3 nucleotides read TGTGCCACCAGCAGCGATCGGGACACTGAAGCTTTCTTT. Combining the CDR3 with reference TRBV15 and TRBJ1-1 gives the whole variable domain DAMVIQNPRYQVTQFGKPVTLSCSQTLNHNVMYWYQQKSSQAPKLLFHYYDKDFNNEADTPDNFQSRRPNTSFCFLDIRSPGLGDTAMYLCATSSDRDTEAFFGQGTRLTVV.